Below, 7 T cell receptor beta chains from the same sample are listed, as sequenced in a study of blood T cell repertoires in COVID-19. Assay: immunoSEQ multiplex PCR; the TCRdb copy retains only in-frame clones and omits some. The top ten hold around 1.2% of the sample, which has some 170,000 clones, roughly 87% seen once. The sequenced material came from PBMCs or T cells enriched from blood (not recorded which). The receptors here all came from a human donor with acute COVID-19. The donor label of this sample is uncertain.

V gene TRBV5-1 combines with J gene TRBJ1-1, with a possible D match to TRBD1 (6 bases). V was trimmed by 0 bases and J by 4 bases, leaving 10 bases between them. The CDR3 runs 14 residues. From germline, CDR1 is SGHRS and CDR2 YFSETQ. CDR3: CASSLEQGSTEAFF. The DNA for the CDR3 is TGCGCCAGCAGCTTGGAGCAGGGGAGCACTGAAGCTTTCTTT.

This clone was observed a single time. V is TRBV15 and J is TRBJ1-2, with 7 bases aligning to TRBD1. From germline, CDR1 is LNHNV and CDR2 YYDKDF (reference sequence). The CDR3 has 17 residues. With 0 bases clipped from V and 3 bases from J, the junction kept 10 bases outside the gene matches. This CDR3 reads CATSRDRDSSPYYGYTF. Written as DNA, the CDR3 is TGTGCCACCAGCAGAGACCGGGACAGTTCCCCATACTATGGCTACACCTTC.

With regard to this clone: The CDR3 carries no conserved terminal phenylalanine or tryptophan, so it likely arises from a read error. No DNA is shown, since the ends of the CDR3 on it are uncertain; the CDR3 is the one TCRdb lists. The CDR3 loop is CAISESGVWILS. V and J are TRBV10-3 and TRBJ1-2. CDR1 ENHRY and CDR2 SYGVKD come from the germline V gene. The CDR3 totals 12 residues, both ends included.

The genes are TRBV11-3 and TRBJ2-2, with 8 bases identical to TRBD1. Per germline, CDR1 SGHNT and CDR2 YENEEA. With V trimmed by 0 bases and J by 3 bases, 6 bases remained unmatched. The CDR3 extends over 17 amino acids. CDR3 protein: CASSLDRGLADTGELFF. CDR3 DNA sequence: TGTGCCAGCAGCTTAGACAGGGGGCTTGCGGACACCGGGGAGCTGTTTTTT.

The chain carries TRBV29-1 and TRBJ2-3; 12 bases map to TRBD2. The CDR3 consists of 17 residues. V gave up 0 bases and J gave up 4 bases; unmatched junction bases: 8. CDR1 and CDR2 (germline): SQVTM, ANQGSEA. DNA of the CDR3: TGCAGCGTTGAAGATCTCGGACTAGCGGGGTTGGCAGATACGCAGTATTTT. Translating gives CSVEDLGLAGLADTQYF.

The genes are TRBV4-1 and TRBJ2-7, with D perhaps TRBD1 (5 bases). V dropped 1 base and J dropped 3 bases, with 19 bases sitting between them. Germline CDR1 MGHRA, CDR2 YSYEKL. This CDR3 has 17 amino acids. CDR3 loop: CASSQVIVGQSIYEQYF. The CDR3 region has the DNA TGCGCCAGCAGCCAAGTTATTGTGGGGCAGAGTATCTACGAGCAGTACTTC.

The J gene is TRBJ1-1, the V gene TRBV19, with 7 bases fitting TRBD1. Germline values: CDR1 LNHDA, CDR2 SQIVND (reference sequence). The CDR3 runs to 14 residues. V dropped 1 base and J dropped 5; count of bases not matched to a gene: 4. The CDR3 sequence: CASSIGGGWTEAFF. DNA for the CDR3: TGTGCCAGTAGTATAGGAGGGGGCTGGACTGAAGCTTTCTTT.